This passage covers 29 T cell receptor beta chains from one sample sequenced in a study of T cells after yellow fever vaccination. TCRdb analysed the 5' RACE reads with MiXCR anew, one entry per CDR3 protein. Among roughly 160,000 distinct CDR3 sequences listed, approximately 9.9% were seen once. The input for sequencing was CD8+ T cells sorted from PBMCs, taken 45 days after the yellow fever booster vaccination. These receptors were taken from a man younger than 35 who received the YFV17D yellow fever vaccine.

The CDR3 nucleotides are TGTGCCAGCAGCTCGGAAGAGAGAAAAGCTTTCTTT. Protein sequence: CASSSEERKAFF. The chain couples TRBV12-3 or TRBV12-4 to TRBJ1-1; D is unclear. The V end lost 6 bases, the J end lost 9 bases, and 14 bases lay between the germline ends. The CDR3 sequence is 12 residues long.

The V and J genes are TRBV5-5 and TRBJ2-2, with D perhaps TRBD1 or TRBD2 (5 bases each). Germline CDR1 reads SGHKS; CDR2 reads YYEKEE (reference sequence). This CDR3 is built from 12 residues. Between the trimmed V and J ends, which lost 2 bases and 11 bases, there was a span of 10 bases. DNA of the CDR3: TGTGCCAGCAGCTTTTATGGGGGTGAGCTGTTTTTT. The encoded protein is CASSFYGGELFF.

This clonotype occurred a few times. The chain is built from TRBV6-2 or TRBV6-3 and TRBJ1-2; no clear D. CDR3 length equals 16 residues. V was pared by 1 base and J by 7 bases, with 19 bases between. Per the germline V gene, CDR1 is MNHEY and CDR2 is SVGEGT. The CDR3 nucleotides are TGTGCCAGCAGTTACTACCAGCGAACGAACGGGAGTGGCTACACCTTC. Translation: CASSYYQRTNGSGYTF.

In this sample, this clonotype turned up many times. This rearrangement joins TRBV5-1 to TRBJ2-7; D call uncertain. The germline V and J ends were trimmed by 0 bases and 8 bases, with 12 bases remaining between them. This CDR3 region has 13 residues. Germline CDR1 and CDR2: SGHRS and YFSETQ. This CDR3 reads CASSLDSQLQQYV. The CDR3 nucleotides are TGCGCCAGCAGCTTGGATTCCCAGCTCCAGCAGTACGTC.

This clonotype was seen only a few times. The rearrangement joins TRBV7-8 to TRBJ2-1, with 7 bases identical to TRBD1. V shed 0 bases, J shed 8 bases, and the junction held 4 bases outside the gene matches. The germline gives CDR1 SGHVS, CDR2 FQNEAQ. The length of the CDR3 is 14 residues. The chain's CDR3 is CASSLATGVDEQFF. Written as DNA, the CDR3 is TGTGCCAGCAGCTTAGCTACAGGGGTAGATGAGCAGTTCTTC.

The chain employs TRBV7-9 and TRBJ2-7; TRBD2 matches at 9 bases. Germline lookup yields CDR1 SEHNR and CDR2 FQNEAQ (reference sequence). V lost 2 bases to trimming and J lost 4 bases; unmatched junction nucleotides: 6. The CDR3 extends over 15 amino acids. Here the CDR3 reads CASSLSGSGGYEQYF. For the CDR3, the DNA is TGTGCCAGCAGCTTATCAGGGAGCGGGGGGTACGAGCAGTACTTC.

The chain employs TRBV29-1 and TRBJ1-2; D is possibly TRBD1 (6 bases). Germline lookup yields CDR1 SQVTM and CDR2 ANQGSEA. The CDR3 totals 18 residues. With 1 base removed from V and 3 bases from J, the gap between germline ends came to 24 bases. The CDR3 loop reads CSVEAQARGAGSHYGYTF. Here the CDR3 DNA reads TGCAGCGTTGAAGCTCAGGCCAGGGGAGCGGGATCTCACTATGGCTACACCTTC.

In its sample, this clonotype was seen a few times. The rearrangement joins TRBV6-2 or TRBV6-3 to TRBJ2-1, with D possibly TRBD2 on 5 matching bases. The CDR3 contains 15 residues. Germline-derived CDR1 and CDR2 are MNHEY and SVGEGT. V was shortened by 3 bases and J by 0 bases, with 9 bases between the two germline ends. For the CDR3, the DNA is TGTGCCAGCAGTTATTTAGAGGGCTCCTACAATGAGCAGTTCTTC. Residues: CASSYLEGSYNEQFF.

This clonotype was recorded many times. The rearrangement joins TRBV4-1 to TRBJ2-1, with a tentative D call TRBD2 (5 bases). The V gene lost 2 bases and the J gene lost 8 bases, with 16 bases spanning the gap. The CDR3 length is 15 residues. Germline lookup yields CDR1 MGHRA and CDR2 YSYEKL. CDR3 protein: CASSQQRSLSDEQFF. The DNA of the CDR3 is TGCGCCAGCAGCCAACAGCGGTCCCTTTCCGATGAGCAGTTCTTC.

V and J are TRBV6-5 and TRBJ2-7, with D possibly being TRBD1 or TRBD2 (7 bases each). CDR3 length: 15 residues. V was trimmed by 6 bases and J by 5 bases, leaving 20 bases between them. The germline V gene has CDR1 MNHEY and CDR2 SVGAGI. CDR3 nucleotides: TGTGCCAGCAGCCAGCAGGGGGGGCGGGACGACGAGCAGTACTTC. Amino acid sequence: CASSQQGGRDDEQYF.

The gene calls are TRBV29-1 and TRBJ2-2; D is perhaps TRBD1 (5 bases). Deletions cut 1 base from V and 5 bases from J, with 14 bases between. This CDR3 is built from 15 residues. CDR1 is SQVTM and CDR2 is ANQGSEA in the germline V gene. DNA of the CDR3: TGCAGCGTTGAAGTCCTCCCGACAGTTACCGGGGAGCTGTTTTTT. This codes for CSVEVLPTVTGELFF.

This clonotype appeared a few times. The chain is built from TRBV20-1 and TRBJ2-5; the D call may be TRBD1 or TRBD2 (5 bases each). Germline CDR1 DFQATT, CDR2 SNEGSKA (reference sequence). The CDR3 runs 14 residues. V was pared by 3 bases and J by 5 bases, with 16 bases between. As DNA, the CDR3 is TGCAGTGCTAGGGCTATGAGGGGCGTCGAGACCCAGTACTTC. This translates into CSARAMRGVETQYF.

The gene calls are TRBV2 and TRBJ1-1; D is possibly TRBD1 (5 bases). V lost 3 bases, J lost 1 base, and 9 bases lay in between. The length of the CDR3 is 14 residues. CDR1 SNHLY and CDR2 FYNNEI come from the germline V gene. The CDR3 spells CASSDVRENTEAFF. As DNA, the CDR3 is TGTGCCAGCAGTGATGTCAGGGAGAACACTGAAGCTTTCTTT.

This clonotype was found a few times. V usage is TRBV12-3 or TRBV12-4 and J usage is TRBJ2-1, with no clear D. CDR3 length: 14 amino acids. Trimming cost V 5 bases and J 0 bases, with 8 bases left between them. The CDR3: CASSPSISYNEQFF. In nucleotides, the CDR3 is TGTGCCAGCAGTCCCTCTATCTCCTACAATGAGCAGTTCTTC.

This clonotype has at least ten counts. This CDR3 reads CASSSGLASLTGELFF. CDR3 DNA: TGTGCCAGCAGTTCCGGACTAGCCTCTTTGACCGGGGAGCTGTTTTTT. V is TRBV27 and J is TRBJ2-2; TRBD2 agrees at 8 bases. This CDR3 has 16 residues. The germline CDR1 and CDR2 sequences are MNHEY and SMNVEV (reference sequence). The V and J ends lost 4 bases and 5 bases, in that order; junction bases with no gene match: 9.

The V and J genes are TRBV7-2 and TRBJ2-3; TRBD1 agrees at 7 bases. Trimming at V came to 2 bases and at J to 3 bases, leaving 5 bases not matched to a gene. Germline values: CDR1 SGHTA, CDR2 FQGNSA. The CDR3 runs 15 residues. The CDR3 nucleotides read TGTGCCAGCAGCTTACCCCAGGACAGGACAGATACGCAGTATTTT. Translation gives CASSLPQDRTDTQYF.

This chain joins TRBV10-1 and TRBJ2-1; the D is unclear. Trimming took off 5 bases at V and 5 bases at J, with 10 bases between the two ends. The CDR3 contains 13 residues. Per germline, CDR1 WNHNN and CDR2 SYGVQD (reference sequence). Written as DNA, the CDR3 is TGCGCCAGCAGTAGGACCCCTAACAATGAGCAGTTCTTC. Protein: CASSRTPNNEQFF.

This clonotype appeared many times. The chain is built from TRBV4-2 and TRBJ2-1, with 9 bases identical to TRBD2. Germline CDR1 reads LGHNA; CDR2 reads YNFKEQ. V was pared by 0 bases and J by 7 bases, with 7 bases of the junction left unmatched. This CDR3 has 16 amino acids. The CDR3 reads CASSQDLASGANEQFF. The CDR3 nucleotides read TGTGCCAGCAGCCAAGATCTGGCTAGCGGGGCAAATGAGCAGTTCTTC.

This clonotype was seen repeatedly, ten times or more. The chain recombines TRBV4-2 with TRBJ2-5; 8 bases align to TRBD1. Trimming at V came to 0 bases and at J to 2 bases, leaving 5 bases not matched to a gene. This CDR3 has 16 residues. Germline loops: CDR1 LGHNA, CDR2 YNFKEQ. In nucleotides, the CDR3 is TGTGCCAGCAGCCAAGATGGACAGGGCGGACAAGAGACCCAGTACTTC. It is translated as CASSQDGQGGQETQYF.

The table lists this clonotype with many counts. The chain combines TRBV14 with TRBJ2-1, with 8 bases that match TRBD1. The CDR3 totals 17 residues. With 1 base clipped from V and 2 bases from J, the junction kept 7 bases outside the gene matches. Looked up from germline, CDR1 is SGHDN and CDR2 is FVKESK. This CDR3 is CASSQVRQGSTYNEQFF. The CDR3 DNA is TGTGCCAGCAGCCAAGTCCGACAGGGGTCCACCTACAATGAGCAGTTCTTC.

This chain uses TRBV7-6 with TRBJ1-4; D possibly corresponds to TRBD1 (6 bases). This CDR3 is 15 amino acids long. The V end lost 3 bases, the J end lost 3 bases, and 11 bases lay between the germline ends. Germline values: CDR1 SGHVS, CDR2 FNYEAQ. The CDR3 reads CASSFEPGANEKLFF. The CDR3 DNA reads as TGTGCCAGCAGCTTCGAACCAGGGGCTAATGAAAAACTGTTTTTT. Complete variable domain (other parts from reference TRBV7-6 and TRBJ1-4): GAGVSQSPRYKVTKRGQDVALRCDPISGHVSLYWYRQALGQGPEFLTYFNYEAQQDKSGLPNDRFSAERPEGSISTLTIQRTEQRDSAMYRCASSFEPGANEKLFFGSGTQLSVL.

This clonotype was found a few times. The gene calls are TRBV6-6 and TRBJ1-2; D unclear. The CDR3 is made up of 11 amino acids. Germline assignment: CDR1 MNHNY and CDR2 SVGAGI (reference sequence). V lost 6 bases, J lost 7 bases, and 9 bases lay in between. The CDR3 region has the DNA TGTGCCAGCAGCCCCCGGATTGGCTACACCTTC. As protein: CASSPRIGYTF.

CDR3 nucleotides: TGCAGCGTTGAACGTGTCGGGGACAGAAGGACCTACGAGCAGTACTTC. Protein product: CSVERVGDRRTYEQYF. The rearrangement uses TRBV29-1 and TRBJ2-7; 7 bases agree with TRBD1. Germline CDR1 and CDR2: SQVTM and ANQGSEA. V dropped 2 bases and J dropped 2; count of bases not matched to a gene: 12. This CDR3 is 16 amino acids long.

This clonotype has more than one count but fewer than ten. The rearrangement joins TRBV4-1 to TRBJ2-3; the D gene could be TRBD1 or TRBD2 (6 bases each). V was cut by 6 bases and J by 1 base, with 8 bases left in between. Germline CDR1 reads MGHRA; CDR2 reads YSYEKL. The CDR3 has 13 amino acids. The CDR3 sequence is CASRGGRTDTQYF. The CDR3 DNA reads TGCGCCAGCAGGGGGGGCCGCACAGATACGCAGTATTTT.

This clonotype was recorded many times. The J gene is TRBJ2-3, the V gene TRBV5-5, with D perhaps matching TRBD2 (6 bases). Germline CDR1 reads SGHKS; CDR2 reads YYEKEE (reference sequence). The CDR3 contains 16 residues. V was shortened by 4 bases and J by 2 bases, with 17 bases between the two germline ends. CDR3 loop: CASSPGLLRITDTQYF. The CDR3 DNA follows: TGTGCCAGCAGCCCGGGACTCCTGAGGATCACAGATACGCAGTATTTT.

The table lists this clonotype with many counts. V and J are TRBV10-3 and TRBJ2-1; D is tentatively TRBD1 or TRBD2 (6 bases each). The CDR3 is 13 residues long. The V gene lost 8 bases and the J gene lost 10 bases, with 18 bases spanning the gap. Germline V gene sequence: CDR1 ENHRY, CDR2 SYGVKD. This CDR3 is CAIGGPFTLEQFF. Here the CDR3 DNA reads TGTGCCATCGGGGGGCCCTTCACTTTGGAGCAGTTCTTC.

This clonotype was seen a few times. This rearrangement joins TRBV10-3 to TRBJ2-2, with 7 positions matching TRBD1. The V segment lost 0 bases and the J segment 5 bases; nucleotides outside the gene matches: 9. Germline values: CDR1 ENHRY, CDR2 SYGVKD. This CDR3 has 17 amino acids. This chain's CDR3 is CAISESTRTGWTGELFF. DNA of the CDR3: TGTGCCATCAGTGAGTCCACTCGGACAGGATGGACCGGGGAGCTGTTTTTT.

This clonotype was found many times. The J gene is TRBJ2-1, the V gene TRBV4-1; tentatively, D is TRBD1 or TRBD2 (6 bases each). Germline V lookup: CDR1 MGHRA, CDR2 YSYEKL. Trimming shortened V by 1 base and J by 5 bases, and 9 bases separated the two germline ends. The CDR3 has 14 amino acids. CDR3 coding DNA: TGCGCCAGCAGCCAAGGAGGGGGGCACAATGAGCAGTTCTTC. Encoded protein: CASSQGGGHNEQFF.

There are a few counts of this clonotype. The genes are TRBV7-9 and TRBJ1-5; no clear D. Germline V gene sequence: CDR1 SEHNR, CDR2 FQNEAQ (reference sequence). Trimming took off 6 bases at V and 4 bases at J, with 10 bases between the two ends. The CDR3 consists of 13 residues. CDR3 DNA sequence: TGTGCCAGCAGTAAGGGTAATAATCAGCCCCAGCATTTT. This codes for CASSKGNNQPQHF.